This TCR beta chain was retrieved from a study of technical replicates of blood from several donors. Looked up from germline, CDR1 is MGHRA and CDR2 is YSYEKL. The junction had 10 bases not matched to a gene; V was cut back by 3 bases and J by 6 bases. CDR3 length equals 15 residues. TCRdb keeps only in-frame clones here, not all; method: immunoSEQ multiplex PCR. The profile shows approximately 75,000 clones, around 97% of them singletons. The sequenced sample was T cells isolated from PBMCs. This chain uses TRBV4-1 with TRBJ1-1; 7 bases are a match to TRBD1. This receptor was identified in a human donor in good health. Written as DNA, the CDR3 is TGCGCCAGCAGCCACTTCCTTCAGGGGGAAGCTGAAGCTTTCTTT. It encodes CASSHFLQGEAEAFF.